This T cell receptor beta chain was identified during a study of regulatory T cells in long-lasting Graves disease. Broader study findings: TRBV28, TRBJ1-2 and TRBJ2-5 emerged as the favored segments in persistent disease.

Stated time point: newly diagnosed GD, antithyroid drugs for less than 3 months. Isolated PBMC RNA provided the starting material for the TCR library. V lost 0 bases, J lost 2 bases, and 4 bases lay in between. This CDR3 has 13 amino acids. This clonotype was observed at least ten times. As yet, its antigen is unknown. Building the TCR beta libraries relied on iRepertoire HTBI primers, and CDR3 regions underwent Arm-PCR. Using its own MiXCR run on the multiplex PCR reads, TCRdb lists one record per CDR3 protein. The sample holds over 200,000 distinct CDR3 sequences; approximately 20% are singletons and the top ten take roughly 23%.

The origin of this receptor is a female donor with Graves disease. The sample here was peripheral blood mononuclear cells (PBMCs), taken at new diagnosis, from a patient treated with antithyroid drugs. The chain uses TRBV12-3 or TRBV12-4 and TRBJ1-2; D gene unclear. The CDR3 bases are TGTGCCAGCAGTTTAGCGGGGAACTATGGCTACACCTTC. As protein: CASSLAGNYGYTF.